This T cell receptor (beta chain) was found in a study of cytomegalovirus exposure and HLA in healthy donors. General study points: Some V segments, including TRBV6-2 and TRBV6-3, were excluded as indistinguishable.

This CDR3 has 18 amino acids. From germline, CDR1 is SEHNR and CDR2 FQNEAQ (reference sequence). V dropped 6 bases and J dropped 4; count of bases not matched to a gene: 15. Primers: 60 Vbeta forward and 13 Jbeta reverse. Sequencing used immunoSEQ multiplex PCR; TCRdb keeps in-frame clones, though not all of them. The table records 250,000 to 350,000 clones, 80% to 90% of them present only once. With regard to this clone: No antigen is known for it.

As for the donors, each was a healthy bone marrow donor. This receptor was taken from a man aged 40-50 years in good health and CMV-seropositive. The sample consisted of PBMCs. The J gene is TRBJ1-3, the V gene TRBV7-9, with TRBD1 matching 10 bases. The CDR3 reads CASSPSIPGTGVGNTIYF. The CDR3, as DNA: TGTGCCAGCAGTCCTTCAATCCCCGGGACAGGGGTAGGAAACACCATATATTTT.